These 32 T cell receptor beta chains came from one sample sequenced in a study of blood T cell repertoires in COVID-19. Repertoires were generated with immunoSEQ multiplex PCR, while TCRdb's copy carries only in-frame clones and drops some. Seen here are 350,000 to 400,000 clones, about 90% observed once, and the top ten hold less than 2.5%. The specimen sequenced was PBMCs or T cells enriched from blood (not recorded which). The receptor set was obtained from a man in his forties or fifties in a cohort exposed to, infected with or recovered from COVID-19 (not recorded which).

The V call is TRBV7-2, the J call TRBJ2-1; 12 bases match TRBD2. This CDR3 spans 17 amino acids. The V gene's germline CDR1 is SGHTA and CDR2 FQGNSA. J lost 7 bases, V lost 2 bases, and 9 bases had no gene match. The CDR3 DNA sequence: TGTGCCAGCAGCTTATTCTACGGGACTAGCGGGTGGAATGAGCAGTTCTTC. Residues: CASSLFYGTSGWNEQFF.

Regarding this clone: Distinct nucleotide sequences in the sample also encode this CDR3. The chain employs TRBV27 and TRBJ1-5; weak D call: TRBD1 (6 bases). The CDR3 is 12 residues long. Looked up from germline, CDR1 is MNHEY and CDR2 is SMNVEV (reference sequence). Trimming took 5 bases from V and 6 from J, leaving 8 bases between them. The CDR3 DNA follows: TGTGCCAGCAGTAGGGGGGGTCAGCCCCAGCATTTT. Residues: CASSRGGQPQHF.

This chain links TRBV5-1 with TRBJ1-4; possibly TRBD1 for D (5 bases). Germline V CDR1 and CDR2: SGHRS, YFSETQ. The length of the CDR3 is 15 residues. The V and J ends lost 4 bases and 5 bases respectively, with 15 bases between them. CDR3 DNA sequence: TGCGCCAGCAGCCCTTTGGGGGGAAAGAATGAAAAACTGTTTTTT. Translating gives CASSPLGGKNEKLFF.

The V and J genes are TRBV18 and TRBJ2-4; 13 bases match TRBD2. Looked up from germline, CDR1 is KGHSH and CDR2 is LQKENI. The CDR3 runs to 19 residues. With V trimmed by 4 bases and J by 0 bases, 9 bases remained unmatched. The CDR3 spells CASSLGLAGPSLAKNIQYF. The CDR3 DNA reads TGTGCCAGCTCACTGGGACTAGCGGGACCCAGCCTAGCCAAAAACATTCAGTACTTC.

The chain couples TRBV28 to TRBJ2-1, with TRBD2 identical over 11 bases. Looked up from germline, CDR1 is MDHEN and CDR2 is SYDVKM. The CDR3 spans 16 residues. V trimming: 6 bases; J trimming: 6 bases; junction bases outside the gene matches: 10. The CDR3 sequence is CASSYRGTSGSNEQFF. CDR3 nucleotide sequence: TGTGCCAGCAGCTACAGAGGGACTAGCGGATCCAATGAGCAGTTCTTC. Full variable domain (missing parts from reference TRBV28 and TRBJ2-1): DVKVTQSSRYLVKRTGEKVFLECVQDMDHENMFWYRQDPGLGLRLIYFSYDVKMKEKGDIPEGYSVSREKKERFSLILESASTNQTSMYLCASSYRGTSGSNEQFFGPGTRLTVL.

This chain links TRBV28 with TRBJ1-4; D possibly corresponds to TRBD1 (6 bases). Germline assignment: CDR1 MDHEN and CDR2 SYDVKM. Deletions cut 2 bases from V and 4 bases from J, with 11 bases between. This CDR3 is 15 amino acids long. CDR3 sequence (DNA): TGTGCCAGCAGTTTAGGACAGAATATTAATGAAAAACTGTTTTTT. Protein product: CASSLGQNINEKLFF.

This chain connects TRBV20-1 to TRBJ1-5; TRBD1 is a possible D gene (5 bases). Trimming took 3 bases from V and 7 from J, leaving 19 bases between them. CDR3 size: 15 residues. CDR1 DFQATT and CDR2 SNEGSKA come from the germline V gene (reference sequence). The CDR3 sequence is CSASWGGGIGQPQHF. The CDR3 coding sequence is TGCAGTGCTAGTTGGGGCGGGGGGATCGGACAGCCCCAGCATTTT.

The chain employs TRBV28 and TRBJ1-1; D possibly corresponds to TRBD1 (6 bases). In germline, CDR1 is MDHEN, CDR2 SYDVKM. There are 15 residues in the CDR3. Trimming left V 4 bases short and J 11 bases short, with 23 bases between. For the CDR3, the DNA is TGTGCCAGCAGTTCGGGGGGGCGGAGGGTTTTGGGTGCTTTCTTT. Its protein product is CASSSGGRRVLGAFF.

V and J are TRBV10-3 and TRBJ1-2; a weak D match, TRBD1 (5 bases). V dropped 11 bases and J dropped 2 bases, with 15 bases sitting between them. Germline CDR1 and CDR2: ENHRY and SYGVKD. CDR3 length: 13 residues. The CDR3 DNA reads TGTGCCTCCCTGGGGGGAGGGAACTATGGCTACACCTTC. As protein: CASLGGGNYGYTF.

This CDR3 is CASSQWTGGDTEAFF. CDR3 DNA: TGTGCCAGCAGCCAATGGACAGGGGGTGACACTGAAGCTTTCTTT. This chain links TRBV14 with TRBJ1-1; the match to TRBD1 covers 10 bases. The CDR3 is 15 residues long. After removal of 2 bases from V and 3 bases from J, the junction contained 3 bases not matched to a gene. CDR1 and CDR2 from the germline V gene are SGHDN and FVKESK.

This chain links TRBV25-1 with TRBJ1-2; 8 nucleotides align to TRBD1. This CDR3 region has 15 residues. Germline CDR1 and CDR2: MGHDK and SYGVNS. V dropped 2 bases and J dropped 1; count of bases not matched to a gene: 3. Written as DNA, the CDR3 is TGTGCCAGCAGTGAACAGGGGGCGAATAACTATGGCTACACCTTC. Translating gives CASSEQGANNYGYTF.

V usage is TRBV18 and J usage is TRBJ2-7, with a tentative D call TRBD1 (5 bases). V was cut by 0 bases and J by 1 base, with 7 bases left in between. CDR3 length: 14 amino acids. Germline CDR1 KGHSH, CDR2 LQKENI. CDR3 nucleotide sequence: TGTGCCAGCTCACCACCCAGGGTATCCTACGAGCAGTACTTC. As protein: CASSPPRVSYEQYF.

The rearrangement links TRBV7-3 to TRBJ1-1; no firm D call. V was clipped by 5 bases and J by 1 base, with 8 bases between them. Germline-derived CDR1 and CDR2 are SGHTA and FQGTGA. CDR3 size: 13 residues. CDR3 region: CASSTQENTEAFF. CDR3 nucleotides: TGTGCCAGCAGCACGCAGGAGAACACTGAAGCTTTCTTT. The whole variable domain, filled in from reference TRBV7-3 and TRBJ1-1, reads GAGVSQTPSNKVTEKGKYVELRCDPISGHTALYWYRQSLGQGPEFLIYFQGTGAADDSGLPNDRFFAVRPEGSVSTLKIQRTERGDSAVYLCASSTQENTEAFFGQGTRLTVV.

For the CDR3, the DNA is TGTGCCAGCAGCCTAGGACAGGGATGGAGCTATGGCTACACCTTC. Protein: CASSLGQGWSYGYTF. The chain is built from TRBV7-9 and TRBJ1-2; TRBD1 agrees at 8 bases. J gave up 4 bases and V 5 bases, and 9 bases lay outside the gene matches. Germline-derived CDR1 and CDR2 are SEHNR and FQNEAQ (reference sequence). This CDR3 comprises 15 residues.

The chain employs TRBV3-1 (or the pseudogene TRBV3-2) and TRBJ1-2; D is uncertain. Germline CDR1 LGHDT, CDR2 YNNKEL (reference sequence). There are 16 residues in the CDR3. Trimming took off 4 bases at V and 5 bases at J, with 20 bases between the two ends. The CDR3 DNA reads TGTGCCAGCAGCCCTGGCGTGGGAGACTACCTGTATGGCTACACCTTC. Translation gives CASSPGVGDYLYGYTF.

The chain recombines TRBV6-5 with TRBJ1-1; possible D gene TRBD1, 5 bases. The CDR3 totals 14 residues. The V end was cut by 6 bases, the J end by 10 bases, with 21 bases between. CDR1 is MNHEY, CDR2 SVGAGI, per germline. The CDR3 region is CASRVQGRLAGAFF. The DNA for the CDR3 is TGTGCCAGCAGAGTGCAGGGCAGACTAGCGGGAGCTTTCTTT.

This chain connects TRBV7-9 to TRBJ2-6; TRBD1 agrees at 7 bases. The CDR3 consists of 18 residues. Trimming removed 3 bases from V and 4 bases from J; junction bases left unmatched: 12. Germline CDR1 SEHNR, CDR2 FQNEAQ (reference sequence). The CDR3: CASSFLGDSRSGANVLTF. DNA of the CDR3: TGTGCCAGCAGCTTTCTCGGGGACAGCCGGTCGGGGGCCAACGTCCTGACTTTC.

The chain links TRBV7-2 to TRBJ1-1; no clear D gene. CDR1 and CDR2 (germline): SGHTA, FQGNSA. Trimming cost V 2 bases and J 3 bases, with 4 bases left between them. CDR3 length equals 12 residues. CDR3 DNA: TGTGCCAGCAGCTTATCATACACTGAAGCTTTCTTT. It specifies CASSLSYTEAFF.

CDR3 DNA: TGTGCCAGCAGCCGGACTAGCGGCACAGATACGCAGTATTTT. It codes for CASSRTSGTDTQYF. The V call is TRBV2, the J call TRBJ2-3, with 9 bases identical to TRBD2. This CDR3 comprises 14 residues. From germline, CDR1 is SNHLY and CDR2 FYNNEI. With V trimmed by 6 bases and J by 1 base, 2 bases remained unmatched.

This chain connects TRBV27 to TRBJ1-1, with no clear D. The CDR3 runs to 14 residues. Per germline, CDR1 MNHEY and CDR2 SMNVEV (reference sequence). The ends were cut back, 5 bases at V and 4 bases at J, with 14 bases in the middle. For the CDR3, the DNA is TGTGCCAGCAGTATGAGGGTCTCGGGCACTGAAGCTTTCTTT. Translation gives CASSMRVSGTEAFF.

CDR3 nucleotide sequence: TGCGCCAGCCCCAAGGCAGGGGGTCCCTCCTACGAGCAGTACTTC. Translation: CASPKAGGPSYEQYF. The rearrangement joins TRBV23-1 to TRBJ2-7, with TRBD1 matching over 7 bases. TRBV23-1 is recorded as an ORF, its role being uncertain. This CDR3 has 15 amino acids. With V trimmed by 8 bases and J by 0 bases, 10 bases remained unmatched.

The sample holds a few counts of this clone. The chain is built from TRBV6-4 and TRBJ1-2, with TRBD1 matching over 7 bases. Germline trimming cut 7 bases from V and 0 bases from J; bases unmatched to any gene: 8. The CDR3 contains 15 residues. Germline CDR1 and CDR2: MRHNA and SNTAGT. The CDR3 reads CASKQTGITNYGYTF. The DNA for the CDR3 is TGTGCCAGCAAGCAGACAGGGATAACTAACTATGGCTACACCTTC.

J is TRBJ2-5 and V is TRBV25-1, with D perhaps TRBD2 (5 bases). There are 14 residues in the CDR3. CDR1 and CDR2 from the germline V gene are MGHDK and SYGVNS. V was trimmed by 6 bases and J by 3 bases, leaving 14 bases between them. The CDR3 nucleotides are TGTGCCAGCAGACAAACTACTAGAAAAGAGACCCAGTACTTC. Its translation: CASRQTTRKETQYF.

This clone was counted many times. The chain links TRBV14 to TRBJ2-3, with TRBD2 as a possible D gene (6 bases). The CDR3 length is 18 residues. V lost 0 bases and J lost 4, with 20 bases in between. Per germline, CDR1 SGHDN and CDR2 FVKESK. The CDR3 protein is CASSQEPPGLRRADTQYF. The CDR3 DNA is TGTGCCAGCAGCCAAGAGCCCCCGGGACTCCGGAGGGCAGATACGCAGTATTTT.

The CDR3 DNA sequence: TGTGCCAGCAGTCCCTCGGACAGGGGGGACACGAATTCACCCCTCCACTTT. Translation gives CASSPSDRGDTNSPLHF. The gene calls are TRBV28 and TRBJ1-6, with 10 bases lining up with TRBD1. In germline, CDR1 is MDHEN, CDR2 SYDVKM. The length of the CDR3 is 17 residues. V lost 5 bases and J lost 7; bases outside the gene matches: 11.

The chain employs TRBV27 and TRBJ2-7, with 9 positions matching TRBD2. The ends lost 4 bases at V and 6 bases at J; junction bases unmatched: 13. CDR1 is MNHEY, CDR2 SMNVEV, per germline (reference sequence). This CDR3 is 16 amino acids long. CDR3 DNA: TGTGCCAGCAGTTCCAACAGCGGGAGGTTGGTGGGCGAGCAGTACTTC. Encoded protein: CASSSNSGRLVGEQYF.

The CDR3 region is CASSSGTLGSEQYF. CDR3 in DNA: TGCGCCAGCAGCTCCGGGACATTAGGATCCGAGCAGTACTTC. The J gene is TRBJ2-7, the V gene TRBV5-1; perhaps TRBD1 as D (6 bases). Trimming stripped 3 bases from V and 6 bases from J, with 16 bases between. This CDR3 contains 14 residues. Germline CDR1 and CDR2: SGHRS and YFSETQ.

The CDR3 bases are TGTGCCAGCAGCTTTGGACTAGCGGGAAGCAATGAGCAGTTCTTC. Protein sequence: CASSFGLAGSNEQFF. V and J are TRBV5-6 and TRBJ2-1, with 12 positions matching TRBD2. The CDR3 length is 15 residues. Germline CDR1 and CDR2: SGHDT and YYEEEE. Trimming cost V 2 bases and J 6 bases; bases outside gene matches: 3.

This chain uses TRBV19 with TRBJ1-5; tentatively, D is TRBD1 (5 bases). V lost 9 bases and J lost 3, with 15 bases in between. This CDR3 region has 14 residues. Germline loops: CDR1 LNHDA, CDR2 SQIVND (reference sequence). The CDR3 coding sequence is TGTGCCAGCAACCGTCAGGGTTTCAATCAGCCCCAGCATTTT. This translates into CASNRQGFNQPQHF.

The V and J genes are TRBV6-1 and TRBJ1-2, with TRBD1 identical over 8 bases. This CDR3 contains 13 residues. Trimming cost V 2 bases and J 9 bases; bases outside gene matches: 5. Germline V CDR1 and CDR2: MNHNS, SASEGT. CDR3 coding DNA: TGTGCCAGCAGTGAAAATCGGGACAGGAGCTACACCTTC. Translation gives CASSENRDRSYTF.

In nucleotides, the CDR3 is TGCAGCGTGGGACAGGGAGAGGGGAACACTGAAGCTTTCTTT. Translation gives CSVGQGEGNTEAFF. The rearrangement links TRBV29-1 to TRBJ1-1; the match to TRBD1 covers 9 bases. The trim removed 6 bases at V and 1 base at J, leaving 6 bases unmatched. CDR3 length: 14 residues. Germline assignment: CDR1 SQVTM and CDR2 ANQGSEA.

This chain uses TRBV13 with TRBJ1-1; possibly TRBD1 for D (5 bases). V shed 2 bases and J shed 3 bases, with 16 bases lying between them. The CDR3 length is 16 residues. Looked up from germline, CDR1 is PRHDT and CDR2 is FYEKMQ (reference sequence). As DNA, the CDR3 is TGTGCCAGCAGCTTATTAACGGCCAGGGCGGACACTGAAGCTTTCTTT. Translating gives CASSLLTARADTEAFF.